This T cell receptor beta chain was documented in a study of cytomegalovirus exposure and HLA in healthy donors. With regard to this clone: Its specificity is not known.

The PCR ran on 60 Vbeta and 13 Jbeta primers. The data were produced by immunoSEQ multiplex PCR, yet TCRdb's version contains in-frame clones alone and is incomplete. This repertoire includes roughly 100,000 clones. The CDR3 totals 16 residues. In germline, CDR1 is SGHVS, CDR2 FQNEAQ. V gave up 2 bases and J gave up 7 bases; unmatched junction bases: 11. Study-wide findings and caveats: From TCR beta sequences, most subjects' HLA-A and HLA-B alleles were reportedly predicted accurately. Prior analysis indicated that the majority of TCR beta V segments exhibited productivity approximately 87% or approximately 30% of the time.

The specimen was PBMCs. This chain connects TRBV7-8 to TRBJ2-5, with 9 bases that match TRBD2. The TCR was taken from a woman between 25 and 40 years old in good health and CMV-seronegative. CDR3 coding DNA: TGTGCCAGCAGCTTACCGCGACTAGCGGACCGGCGGACCCAGTACTTC. This translates into CASSLPRLADRRTQYF. The full variable domain, completed using reference TRBV7-8 and TRBJ2-5, is GAGVSQSPRYKVAKRGQDVALRCDPISGHVSLFWYQQALGQGPEFLTYFQNEAQLDKSGLPSDRFFAERPEGSVSTLKIQRTQQEDSAVYLCASSLPRLADRRTQYFGPGTRLLVL.